This passage covers 22 T cell receptor beta chains from one sample sequenced in a study of blood T cells in healthy people across ages. PCR was performed a second time for 7 to 11 cycles using a sample-barcoded 5' primer and a J-beta primer mix. From the 5' RACE reads, TCRdb called clonotypes with MiXCR, one entry per CDR3 protein. The data show 250,000 to 300,000 distinct CDR3 sequences, with roughly a quarter seen just once and around 30% held by the top ten. The sequencing sample was made of blood. The receptors originated from a woman in her 70s in good health.

The rearrangement links TRBV12-3 or TRBV12-4 to TRBJ2-7, with D possibly being TRBD2 (5 bases). V was pared by 3 bases and J by 2 bases, with 11 bases between. The CDR3 has 14 residues. The DNA of the CDR3 is TGTGCCAGCAGTTTTCAAGCGGCTACCTACGAGCAGTACTTC. It specifies CASSFQAATYEQYF.

The gene calls are TRBV29-1 and TRBJ2-1; D ambiguous. Germline V gives CDR1 SQVTM, CDR2 ANQGSEA. V was cut by 2 bases and J by 6 bases, with 14 bases left in between. The CDR3 has 14 residues. The CDR3: CSVELRSSLNEQFF. Written as DNA, the CDR3 is TGCAGCGTTGAACTAAGAAGCAGTCTCAATGAGCAGTTCTTC.

This clonotype was seen a handful of times. The rearrangement uses TRBV20-1 and TRBJ2-5, with D perhaps given as TRBD1 or TRBD2 (5 bases each). The CDR3 runs to 15 residues. From germline, CDR1 is DFQATT and CDR2 SNEGSKA (reference sequence). Trimming removed 2 bases from V and 5 bases from J, with 18 bases in between. This CDR3 is CSARYGAELGETQYF. CDR3 sequence (DNA): TGCAGTGCTAGATACGGGGCAGAGCTGGGGGAGACCCAGTACTTC.

Only a few counts were recorded for this clonotype. The chain couples TRBV5-5 to TRBJ2-1; 7 positions match TRBD2. V gave up 1 base and J gave up 4 bases; unmatched junction bases: 8. Looked up from germline, CDR1 is SGHKS and CDR2 is YYEKEE (reference sequence). The CDR3 length is 16 residues. The CDR3 loop reads CASSLSGLVSYNEQFF. The DNA of the CDR3 is TGTGCCAGCAGCTTGAGCGGACTAGTATCTTACAATGAGCAGTTCTTC. Combining the CDR3 with reference TRBV5-5 and TRBJ2-1 gives the whole variable domain DAGVTQSPTHLIKTRGQQVTLRCSPISGHKSVSWYQQVLGQGPQFIFQYYEKEERGRGNFPDRFSARQFPNYSSELNVNALLLGDSALYLCASSLSGLVSYNEQFFGPGTRLTVL.

There are many counts of this clonotype. The chain couples TRBV20-1 to TRBJ2-1; 12 nucleotides match TRBD2. Germline-derived CDR1 and CDR2 are DFQATT and SNEGSKA (reference sequence). CDR3 length: 14 residues. The ends lost 4 bases at V and 6 bases at J; junction bases unmatched: 4. CDR3: CSAIRLAGANEQFF. The CDR3, as DNA: TGCAGTGCTATTCGACTAGCGGGAGCCAATGAGCAGTTCTTC.

This clonotype has only a few counts. The V and J genes are TRBV6-1 and TRBJ1-6; a possible D gene is TRBD1 (5 bases). Germline V gene data show CDR1 as MNHNS and CDR2 as SASEGT. The ends were cut back, 6 bases at V and 9 bases at J, with 21 bases in the middle. This CDR3 region has 16 residues. Here the CDR3 DNA reads TGTGCCAGCAGCCCCGGAGGAGGCAGGGATGTTTCACCCCTCCACTTT. It codes for CASSPGGGRDVSPLHF.

This clonotype was observed a handful of times. The chain joins TRBV14 to TRBJ2-3, with 7 bases identical to TRBD2. The V and J ends lost 0 bases and 4 bases, in that order; junction bases with no gene match: 10. CDR3 length: 17 amino acids. Germline V gene data show CDR1 as SGHDN and CDR2 as FVKESK. The DNA of the CDR3 is TGTGCCAGCAGCCAAGATCGTAGGACTAGTGGCGCAGATACGCAGTATTTT. Amino acid sequence: CASSQDRRTSGADTQYF.

The rearrangement joins TRBV12-3 or TRBV12-4 to TRBJ2-2; D possibly corresponds to TRBD1 (7 bases). The V end was cut by 10 bases, the J end by 1 base, with 13 bases between. The CDR3 has 14 residues. The chain's CDR3 is CAIRGVLNTGELFF. The DNA of the CDR3 is TGTGCCATCAGGGGGGTATTGAACACCGGGGAGCTGTTTTTT.

This clonotype was seen only a few times. This chain uses TRBV7-9 with TRBJ1-1; TRBD1 aligns across 9 bases. V shed 5 bases and J 4 bases; nucleotides not matched to a gene: 5. Per the germline V gene, CDR1 is SEHNR and CDR2 is FQNEAQ (reference sequence). This CDR3 region has 14 residues. Written as DNA, the CDR3 is TGTGCCAGCAGCCGACAGGGGGGTAGCACTGAAGCTTTCTTT. It specifies CASSRQGGSTEAFF.

This chain connects TRBV7-2 to TRBJ2-3; TRBD2 matches 7 bases. The CDR3 is made up of 16 amino acids. Germline assignment: CDR1 SGHTA and CDR2 FQGNSA. The V segment lost 5 bases and the J segment 0 bases; nucleotides outside the gene matches: 8. The CDR3 reads CASSRMAGVSTDTQYF. The CDR3 nucleotides read TGTGCCAGCAGCCGTATGGCGGGAGTGAGCACAGATACGCAGTATTTT.

The chain carries TRBV7-9 and TRBJ2-5; 13 bases agree with TRBD2. CDR3 length: 17 amino acids. V trimming: 3 bases; J trimming: 1 base; junction bases outside the gene matches: 5. Germline lookup yields CDR1 SEHNR and CDR2 FQNEAQ (reference sequence). For the CDR3, the DNA is TGTGCCAGCAGCTTTTGGACTAGCGGGAGAGGCCAAGAGACCCAGTACTTC. This gives the protein CASSFWTSGRGQETQYF.

This clonotype was detected once. V and J are TRBV21-1 and TRBJ2-1; TRBD2 was called by the table and not checked on the DNA. TRBV21-1 counts as a pseudogene. The CDR3 loop spans 16 amino acids. This CDR3 is CASSKEAGPAYNEQFF. The CDR3 bases are TGTGCCAGCAGCAAAGAAGCAGGGCCAGCCTACAATGAGCAGTTCTTC.

This rearrangement joins TRBV6-5 to TRBJ2-4; D is perhaps TRBD1 (5 bases). V lost 0 bases, J lost 9 bases, and 12 bases lay in between. The CDR3 contains 14 residues. Germline CDR1 and CDR2: MNHEY and SVGAGI. This CDR3 reads CASSYSAGQPIQYF. DNA of the CDR3: TGTGCCAGCAGTTACTCGGCAGGGCAGCCCATTCAGTACTTC.

This clonotype came up many times. The CDR3 sequence: CSVLRTLQFQETQYF. CDR3 nucleotides: TGCAGCGTTCTTAGGACCCTGCAATTCCAAGAGACCCAGTACTTC. The chain couples TRBV29-1 to TRBJ2-5; D is unclear. V lost 5 bases, J lost 1 base, and 17 bases lay in between. Germline CDR1 and CDR2: SQVTM and ANQGSEA. The CDR3 loop spans 15 amino acids.

V usage is TRBV6-5 and J usage is TRBJ2-4; D is uncertain. The CDR3 spans 15 residues. Germline V gene sequence: CDR1 MNHEY, CDR2 SVGAGI. V was pared by 0 bases and J by 4 bases, with 10 bases between. CDR3 loop: CASSYSSTRKNIQYF. CDR3 bases: TGTGCCAGCAGTTACTCGTCCACCAGGAAAAACATTCAGTACTTC.

This rearrangement joins TRBV29-1 to TRBJ1-2; 10 bases are shared with TRBD1. The germline gives CDR1 SQVTM, CDR2 ANQGSEA. V shed 7 bases and J 6 bases; nucleotides not matched to a gene: 8. The CDR3 spans 13 residues. The CDR3: CSAEPGTGDGYTF. The CDR3 coding sequence is TGCAGCGCCGAGCCCGGGACAGGGGATGGCTACACCTTC.

The V call is TRBV7-3, the J call TRBJ2-1; TRBD1 matches 9 bases. The length of the CDR3 is 16 residues. After removal of 2 bases from V and 3 bases from J, the junction contained 5 bases not matched to a gene. Germline V CDR1 and CDR2: SGHTA, FQGTGA. CDR3: CASSLAGTGNYNEQFF. The CDR3, as DNA: TGTGCCAGCAGCTTAGCAGGGACAGGGAACTACAATGAGCAGTTCTTC.

This chain joins TRBV5-1 and TRBJ2-1, with TRBD2 matching over 7 bases. This CDR3 has 15 amino acids. CDR1 and CDR2 (germline): SGHRS, YFSETQ. J was trimmed by 3 bases and V by 6 bases; bases with no gene match: 9. The CDR3 spells CASNQGTTLYNEQFF. The CDR3 nucleotides are TGCGCCAGCAACCAAGGGACTACCCTCTACAATGAGCAGTTCTTC.

This chain links TRBV12-3 or TRBV12-4 with TRBJ1-6; D is undetermined. V lost 5 bases and J lost 7, with 9 bases in between. The CDR3 length is 13 residues. Written as DNA, the CDR3 is TGTGCCAGCAGTAGTAACGGAAATTCACCCCTCCACTTT. Amino acids: CASSSNGNSPLHF.

V gene TRBV7-2 combines with J gene TRBJ2-5; D remains unclear. Trimming shortened V by 5 bases and J by 3 bases, and 7 bases separated the two germline ends. This CDR3 contains 12 residues. The germline gives CDR1 SGHTA, CDR2 FQGNSA. The CDR3: CASSETKETQYF. The CDR3, as DNA: TGTGCCAGCAGCGAAACAAAAGAGACCCAGTACTTC.

The chain links TRBV9 to TRBJ2-1; 7 positions match TRBD2. Germline assignment: CDR1 SGDLS and CDR2 YYNGEE. This CDR3 contains 13 residues. With V trimmed by 4 bases and J by 13 bases, 11 bases remained unmatched. In DNA form, the CDR3 reads TGTGCCAGCAGCTACCCGGGGGAGCGGGAACAGTTCTTC. It encodes CASSYPGEREQFF.

This clonotype was detected only a few times. The CDR3 DNA sequence: TGCGCCAGCAGCCAAGGATCTCAAGGGATAAACTATGGCTACACCTTC. Its translation is CASSQGSQGINYGYTF. The rearrangement uses TRBV4-1 and TRBJ1-2; D is unclear. The V end lost 1 base, the J end lost 2 bases, and 14 bases lay between the germline ends. Germline-derived CDR1 and CDR2 are MGHRA and YSYEKL. The CDR3 length is 16 residues.